The next 20 T cell receptor beta chains were all read from a single sample in a study of cytomegalovirus exposure and HLA in healthy donors. Here immunoSEQ multiplex PCR was the method, and the copy in TCRdb shows in-frame clones only, minus some. The sample includes approximately 280,000 clones, about 86% of them seen just once. The sequencing sample was made of PBMCs. The receptors derive from a woman younger than 35 in good health and CMV-seronegative.

This chain connects TRBV7-8 to TRBJ2-1; 9 bases line up with TRBD1. The CDR3 has 16 amino acids. Germline CDR1 reads SGHVS; CDR2 reads FQNEAQ. Trimming cost V 2 bases and J 7 bases; bases outside gene matches: 9. The CDR3 protein is CASSLSPRDRVNEQFF. The CDR3 DNA is TGTGCCAGCAGCTTAAGCCCCCGGGACAGGGTAAATGAGCAGTTCTTC.

The chain combines TRBV28 with TRBJ2-5; 8 nucleotides align to TRBD1. The CDR3 contains 20 residues. V shed 7 bases and J 5 bases; nucleotides not matched to a gene: 27. Germline values: CDR1 MDHEN, CDR2 SYDVKM. DNA of the CDR3: TGTGCCAGCACCCAATCCTTGTCAAAGGGACAGGTCTATCTAGACGAGACCCAGTACTTC. This encodes CASTQSLSKGQVYLDETQYF.

The chain links TRBV7-6 to TRBJ2-1; 15 bases map to TRBD2. This CDR3 is built from 15 residues. Germline V gene data show CDR1 as SGHVS and CDR2 as FNYEAQ. Losses at the gene ends were 6 bases for V and 8 bases for J; bases not matched to a gene: 5. The chain's CDR3 is CASSYGLAGGDEQFF. CDR3 DNA sequence: TGTGCCAGCAGTTATGGACTAGCGGGAGGGGATGAGCAGTTCTTC.

V is TRBV7-2 and J is TRBJ2-7, with D tentatively TRBD2 (5 bases). This CDR3 has 15 amino acids. Germline V gene sequence: CDR1 SGHTA, CDR2 FQGNSA. V was trimmed by 0 bases and J by 0 bases, leaving 9 bases between them. CDR3 loop: CASSLARTYSYEQYF. The CDR3 DNA reads TGTGCCAGCAGCTTAGCACGGACTTACTCCTACGAGCAGTACTTC.

The rearrangement uses TRBV2 and TRBJ1-5; unclear D gene. CDR1 and CDR2 (germline): SNHLY, FYNNEI. Between the trimmed V and J ends, which lost 6 bases and 7 bases, there was a span of 7 bases. The CDR3 length is 11 residues. This CDR3 is CASRAGQPQHF. In DNA form, the CDR3 reads TGTGCCAGCAGGGCCGGGCAGCCCCAGCATTTT.

The chain has TRBV19 and TRBJ2-7; a possible D gene is TRBD1 (7 bases). Trimming took off 5 bases at V and 2 bases at J, with 13 bases between the two ends. CDR1 LNHDA and CDR2 SQIVND come from the germline V gene (reference sequence). The CDR3 covers 14 residues. The CDR3 DNA reads as TGTGCCAGTAGTGGGGGGACAGCTACCTACGAGCAGTACTTC. This codes for CASSGGTATYEQYF.

The CDR3 protein is CSVEREGTGGPYEQYF. In nucleotides, the CDR3 is TGCAGCGTTGAAAGGGAGGGGACAGGGGGCCCGTACGAGCAGTACTTC. The chain joins TRBV29-1 to TRBJ2-7; 12 nucleotides agree with TRBD1. The CDR3 totals 16 residues. Germline V gene sequence: CDR1 SQVTM, CDR2 ANQGSEA. Trimming at V came to 2 bases and at J to 4 bases, leaving 9 bases not matched to a gene.

This chain joins TRBV5-1 and TRBJ1-1; 9 bases align to TRBD1. Germline values: CDR1 SGHRS, CDR2 YFSETQ. CDR3 length: 15 amino acids. The trim removed 4 bases at V and 7 bases at J, leaving 11 bases unmatched. CDR3 nucleotide sequence: TGCGCCAGCAGCAACCCCGGGACAGGGATGAATGAAGCTTTCTTT. Translated: CASSNPGTGMNEAFF.

About this clone itself: One junction end disagrees with the germline gene, perhaps due to a read error. The CDR3 DNA follows: TGTGCCAGCAGTTACGGGACAGGGGAGTCTCTGCGCTTT. Amino acid sequence: CASSYGTGESLRF. The V and J genes are TRBV6-5 and TRBJ1-6; the match to TRBD1 covers 10 bases. This CDR3 comprises 13 residues. CDR1 is MNHEY, CDR2 SVGAGI, per germline.

The chain has TRBV4-1 and TRBJ1-5; TRBD1 aligns across 10 bases. This CDR3 region has 17 residues. Germline V gene sequence: CDR1 MGHRA, CDR2 YSYEKL. V shed 0 bases and J 5 bases; nucleotides not matched to a gene: 7. CDR3 nucleotide sequence: TGCGCCAGCAGCCAAGATAGGGGACAGGGGAGGTATCAGCCCCAGCATTTT. Amino acids: CASSQDRGQGRYQPQHF.

The genes are TRBV29-1 and TRBJ2-7, with 7 nucleotides matching TRBD1. The CDR3 covers 16 residues. The germline V gene has CDR1 SQVTM and CDR2 ANQGSEA. The V segment lost 6 bases and the J segment 2 bases; nucleotides outside the gene matches: 16. CDR3 coding DNA: TGCAGCGTGGCTGGCACCACAGGGGATAGGACCTACGAGCAGTACTTC. It codes for CSVAGTTGDRTYEQYF.

The chain uses TRBV5-1 and TRBJ2-1; possible D gene TRBD1, 5 bases. In germline, CDR1 is SGHRS, CDR2 YFSETQ. The CDR3 has 15 residues. Trimming pared 0 bases from V and 3 bases from J, leaving 10 bases between. The CDR3 spells CASSLVAGYYNEQFF. In DNA form, the CDR3 reads TGCGCCAGCAGCTTGGTGGCAGGGTACTACAATGAGCAGTTCTTC.

The gene calls are TRBV6-4 and TRBJ2-3; TRBD2 is a possible D gene (6 bases). CDR1 is MRHNA and CDR2 is SNTAGT in the germline V gene. Trimming removed 5 bases from V and 6 bases from J, with 12 bases in between. This CDR3 is 13 amino acids long. Here the CDR3 reads CASSPLGGDTQYF. The CDR3 DNA sequence: TGTGCCAGCAGTCCCCTGGGAGGCGATACGCAGTATTTT.

The chain is built from TRBV5-6 and TRBJ1-5; 7 positions match TRBD1. V lost 0 bases and J lost 4; bases outside the gene matches: 4. The CDR3 runs 15 residues. CDR1 is SGHDT and CDR2 is YYEEEE in the germline V gene. This CDR3 is CASSLGRGWNQPQHF. The DNA of the CDR3 is TGTGCCAGCAGCTTGGGCAGGGGGTGGAATCAGCCCCAGCATTTT.

The chain recombines TRBV9 with TRBJ2-5; the match to TRBD2 covers 9 bases. Germline loops: CDR1 SGDLS, CDR2 YYNGEE. This CDR3 region has 18 residues. V shed 0 bases, J shed 0 bases, and the junction held 9 bases outside the gene matches. CDR3 region: CASSVGAGGTIYQETQYF. In DNA form, the CDR3 reads TGTGCCAGCAGCGTAGGAGCGGGAGGTACAATATACCAAGAGACCCAGTACTTC. Filled out from reference TRBV9 and TRBJ2-5, the complete variable domain reads DSGVTQTPKHLITATGQRVTLRCSPRSGDLSVYWYQQSLDQGLQFLIQYYNGEERAKGNILERFSAQQFPDLHSELNLSSLELGDSALYFCASSVGAGGTIYQETQYFGPGTRLLVL.

The gene calls are TRBV4-3 and TRBJ1-6; perhaps TRBD1 as D (5 bases). The CDR3 loop spans 18 amino acids. Germline V gene sequence: CDR1 LGHNA, CDR2 YSLEER. Trimming removed 0 bases from V and 3 bases from J, with 15 bases in between. DNA for the CDR3: TGCGCCAGCAGCCAAGATTTGTCGACAGATTACTATAATTCACCCCTCCACTTT. It specifies CASSQDLSTDYYNSPLHF.

This clone was detected once. The chain couples TRBV28 to TRBJ1-2, with 9 bases fitting TRBD1. V trimming: 6 bases; J trimming: 8 bases; junction bases outside the gene matches: 10. This CDR3 has 14 residues. CDR1 MDHEN and CDR2 SYDVKM come from the germline V gene. The CDR3 coding sequence is TGTGCCAGCAGGACCACAGGGGGCGAGGGCGGCTACACCTTC. Its protein product is CASRTTGGEGGYTF.

The rearrangement joins TRBV10-3 to TRBJ2-1; 8 bases are a match to TRBD1. Germline CDR1 is ENHRY and CDR2 is SYGVKD. The V and J ends lost 0 bases and 9 bases, in that order; junction bases with no gene match: 7. This CDR3 has 15 amino acids. CDR3 bases: TGTGCCATCAGTGAGTCCTACGACAGGGGTAGTGAGCAGTTCTTC. This codes for CAISESYDRGSEQFF.

V and J are TRBV7-6 and TRBJ1-4; D is uncertain. In germline, CDR1 is SGHVS, CDR2 FNYEAQ. The CDR3 runs 16 residues. Trimming took off 4 bases at V and 7 bases at J, with 19 bases between the two ends. The CDR3, as DNA: TGTGCCAGCAGCTCCCCCCCGGCGGGCAGGAGTGAAAAACTGTTTTTT. It translates to CASSSPPAGRSEKLFF.

V is TRBV6-5 and J is TRBJ1-5; weak D call: TRBD1 (6 bases). This CDR3 is 15 amino acids long. The germline CDR1 and CDR2 sequences are MNHEY and SVGAGI. V gave up 7 bases and J gave up 2 bases, with 15 bases separating them. Written as DNA, the CDR3 is TGTGCCAGCAAGGCCTGGGCAGGGGGCAATCAGCCCCAGCATTTT. Translated: CASKAWAGGNQPQHF.